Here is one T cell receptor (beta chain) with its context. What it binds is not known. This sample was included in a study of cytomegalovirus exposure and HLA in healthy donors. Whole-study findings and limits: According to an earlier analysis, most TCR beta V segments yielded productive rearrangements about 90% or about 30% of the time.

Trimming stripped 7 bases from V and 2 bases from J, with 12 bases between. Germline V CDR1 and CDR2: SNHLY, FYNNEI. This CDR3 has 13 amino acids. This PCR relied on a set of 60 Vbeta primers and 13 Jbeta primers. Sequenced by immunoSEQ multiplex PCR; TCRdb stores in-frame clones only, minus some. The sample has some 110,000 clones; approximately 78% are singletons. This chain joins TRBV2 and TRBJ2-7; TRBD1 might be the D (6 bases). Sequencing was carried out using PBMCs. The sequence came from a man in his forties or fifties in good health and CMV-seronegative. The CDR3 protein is CASNGQSPYEQYF. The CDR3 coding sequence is TGTGCCAGCAATGGACAGAGTCCCTACGAGCAGTACTTC.